Sequencing of this T cell receptor (beta chain) was carried out in a study of identical twins. TCRdb fed the 5' RACE reads into MiXCR, producing one record per CDR3 protein. Here the sample spans approximately 250,000 distinct CDR3 sequences, 6.5% being singletons. The CDR3 is 13 amino acids. The V end was cut by 1 base, the J end by 3 bases, with 7 bases between. CDR1 is SEHNR, CDR2 FQNEAQ, per germline (reference sequence). The same data also contributed to another study, on T cells expressing NK-cell markers. As that study records: Underlying the TCR beta repertoires were sorted CD3+CD56+NKG2C+, CD3+CD56+NKG2C- and CD3+CD56-NKG2C+ T cells.

This chain uses TRBV7-9 with TRBJ2-7, with D hard to call. The sequence derives from a woman aged 18-29 years in good health. The sequencing sample was made of CD8+ T cells sorted from blood. CDR3 in DNA: TGTGCCAGCAGCTTAGAAATAAGCTACGAGCAGTACTTC. Its translation: CASSLEISYEQYF.